This T cell receptor (beta chain) derives from a study of blood T cells in healthy people across ages. The CDR3 extends over 15 amino acids. The ends lost 7 bases at V and 4 bases at J; junction bases unmatched: 14. The germline V gene has CDR1 DFQATT and CDR2 SNEGSKA (reference sequence). Each individual donor underwent a draw of about 9.1 milliliters of peripheral blood. Each sample yielded at least 6.5 million isolated PBMCs. The use of a sample-barcoded 5' primer and a J-beta primer mix characterized a second PCR of about 7 to 12 cycles. Every sample gave at least 3 million paired-end reads containing CDR3. TCRdb re-analysed the 5' RACE reads in MiXCR, keeping a single row per CDR3 protein. The sample includes around 700,000 distinct CDR3 sequences, around a quarter of them seen just once. This same sample was also part of a study on T cells of mothers and their children. From that report: The donors comprised about 6 children and their three healthy Caucasian mothers.

Sequences were obtained from blood. This chain joins TRBV20-1 and TRBJ2-7; 9 bases agree with TRBD2. The clonotype originates from a boy younger than 18 in good health. The CDR3 DNA is TGCAGTGTTCAGCCGGCAGCGGGAGGAACGTACGAGCAGTACTTC. Its protein is CSVQPAAGGTYEQYF.